The TCR beta chain described here comes from a study of blood T cell repertoires in COVID-19 (dated by TCRdb to 2020 to 2021). About the investigation overall: Collaborator samples came from the United States, Italy and Spain and covered acute and convalescent phases of COVID-19. The prospective study material was composed of cDNA or gDNA derived from T cells, B-cell-depleted T cells, or PBMCs. Deeply sampled blood TCRbeta repertoires from subjects exposed to, actively infected with, or recovered from COVID-19 were included in the dataset. The repertoires were released in a freely available public database meant as a resource for research on the immune response to SARS-CoV-2. Samples were obtained from the ongoing ImmuneRACE study (first 160 participants) and from 1,200 or so subjects provided by 6 global collaborators. Nearly every sample came with metadata listing a de-identified subject ID, COVID-19 status, age in years and sex. HLA class I and class II types, where available, came from metadata supplied by the sample provider rather than from assay-based typing.

What the authors observed across the whole study: How much clinical and demographic metadata was included differed by source and by participant, and the metadata was provided uncurated.

A note on this clone: Its antigen remains undetermined. No much larger clone exists at a distance of one base, and base qualities are not known.

TCRbeta CDR3 regions were amplified from genomic DNA using the immunoSEQ Assay, a bias-controlled multiplex PCR. The source study handled its data this way. The number of nucleated cells in each sample was estimated by amplification of reference gene primers within the assay. To quantify the absolute abundance of each unique TCRbeta CDR3 rearrangement, sequence reads were collapsed and filtered. For each sample, productive Simpson clonality was calculated as the square root of Simpson's diversity index over productive rearrangements. Imported from immuneACCESS, the table was reduced by TCRdb to in-frame sequences with V and J called. These copies leave out some clones; in studies compared against another copy, an unresolved V gene accounts for under half, and the cause of the remainder is not known. Clone size and V and J calls were adopted from that table, with D and trimming inferred from the DNA. For this sample there are about 83,000 clones; 70% to 90% appear just once. The ten largest make up over 20% of the sample.

Collaborating institutions collected whole blood in K2EDTA tubes following their own protocols. For TCRbeta analysis, collaborators shipped samples as frozen whole blood, isolated PBMCs, or DNA extracted from either of those sample types. Measured from the cysteine to the phenylalanine, the CDR3 is 14 residues long. Only the CDR3 DNA is retained, 42 bases long and in frame from the first base. Clipping removes 7 bases from V and 3 bases from J, with 7 as the unmatched junction base count. CDR1 and CDR2, per the germline V gene, are KGHDR and SFDVKD. The V and J segments used are TRBV24-1 and TRBJ1-1; 7 central nucleotides agree with TRBD1. This sequence originates from a woman older than 75 in a cohort sampled during active or convalescent COVID-19. The source material was peripheral blood. The nucleotide sequence reads as follows: TGTGCCACCAGAGGAGGGACAGCCTACACTGAAGCTTTCTTT. Its translation reads: CATRGGTAYTEAFF.